The 10 T cell receptor beta chains below come from one sample, sequenced in a study of blood T cell repertoires in COVID-19. Using immunoSEQ multiplex PCR, the repertoire was profiled, and TCRdb retains in-frame clones only, with some absent. The profile shows approximately 140,000 clones, around 84% of them singletons. The sample consisted of peripheral blood. The origin of the receptors is a woman aged 55 to 70 with acute or convalescent COVID-19.

The rearrangement uses TRBV12-3 or TRBV12-4 and TRBJ2-2; tentatively, D is TRBD1 (5 bases). Trimming took off 3 bases at V and 5 bases at J, with 7 bases between the two ends. CDR3 length equals 13 residues. The CDR3 reads CASSFGQTGELFF. CDR3 nucleotides: TGTGCCAGCAGTTTCGGACAAACCGGGGAGCTGTTTTTT.

This clone has a single count. The CDR3: CAWSAYTEAFF. The CDR3 nucleotides are TGTGCCTGGAGTGCCTACACTGAAGCTTTCTTT. V usage is TRBV30 and J usage is TRBJ1-1; D is unclear. CDR1 and CDR2 from the germline V gene are GTSNPN and SVGIG (reference sequence). This CDR3 has 11 residues. Trimming pared 1 base from V and 3 bases from J, leaving 3 bases between.

The V gene is TRBV28, the J gene TRBJ2-7; TRBD1 matches 10 bases. The CDR3 is 16 amino acids. V was pared by 5 bases and J by 3 bases, with 10 bases of the junction left unmatched. CDR1 is MDHEN and CDR2 is SYDVKM in the germline V gene. This chain's CDR3 is CASSHDRGPLFYEQYF. The CDR3 DNA is TGTGCCAGCAGTCACGACAGGGGGCCCCTCTTCTACGAGCAGTACTTC.

In regard to this clone: Other nucleotide sequences in the sample specify the same CDR3. The chain recombines TRBV6-5 with TRBJ2-2; D is possibly TRBD1 (6 bases). V was pared by 6 bases and J by 1 base, with 6 bases between. CDR1 is MNHEY and CDR2 is SVGAGI in the germline V gene. The CDR3 covers 13 residues. The CDR3 DNA sequence: TGTGCCAGCAGCAGGGGGAACACCGGGGAGCTGTTTTTT. Its translation: CASSRGNTGELFF.

This clone was seen a single time. The rearrangement links TRBV25-1 to TRBJ2-5; D might be TRBD1 (7 bases). The V end lost 6 bases, the J end lost 5 bases, and 16 bases lay between the germline ends. Germline values: CDR1 MGHDK, CDR2 SYGVNS. The CDR3 is made up of 14 amino acids. This chain's CDR3 is CASRQGTGEETQYF. The DNA of the CDR3 is TGTGCCAGCAGACAGGGGACTGGAGAGGAGACCCAGTACTTC.

The rearrangement joins TRBV5-8 to TRBJ1-2; a possible D gene is TRBD1 (6 bases). The V end was cut by 1 base, the J end by 4 bases, with 11 bases between. Germline assignment: CDR1 SGHTS and CDR2 YDEGEE. The CDR3 runs to 14 residues. The CDR3 loop reads CASSLLTGTYGYTF. The CDR3 nucleotides read TGTGCCAGCAGCTTGCTAACAGGGACCTATGGCTACACCTTC.

The chain employs TRBV4-2 and TRBJ2-7; TRBD1 matches at 7 bases. V lost 0 bases to trimming and J lost 2 bases; unmatched junction nucleotides: 13. The CDR3 totals 18 residues. Germline CDR1 and CDR2: LGHNA and YNFKEQ. CDR3 residues: CASSQDFKGAGSTYEQYF. The CDR3 DNA is TGTGCCAGCAGCCAAGATTTTAAGGGGGCAGGGTCCACCTACGAGCAGTACTTC.

This clone has a handful of counts. V and J are TRBV4-1 and TRBJ2-3; tentatively, D is TRBD2 (5 bases). CDR3 length: 14 residues. Trimming removed 0 bases from V and 10 bases from J, with 14 bases in between. Germline V CDR1 and CDR2: MGHRA, YSYEKL. The CDR3 loop reads CASSQDGNGVPQYF. CDR3 sequence (DNA): TGCGCCAGCAGCCAAGATGGTAACGGGGTACCGCAGTATTTT.

This clone was seen once. The chain combines TRBV11-3 with TRBJ2-4; no definite D call. CDR1 and CDR2 from the germline V gene are SGHNT and YENEEA. Trimming stripped 5 bases from V and 7 bases from J, with 15 bases between. The CDR3 loop spans 14 amino acids. The CDR3 protein is CASSPARERNIQYF. Written as DNA, the CDR3 is TGTGCCAGCAGCCCAGCGCGTGAAAGGAACATTCAGTACTTC.

V usage is TRBV21-1 and J usage is TRBJ2-7; TRBD2, the D gene given by the table, was not confirmed from the DNA. TRBV21-1 is a documented pseudogene. CDR3 length: 12 amino acids. CDR3 nucleotide sequence: TGTGCCAGCAGCAAAGGGAGCTACGAGCAGTACTTC. It specifies CASSKGSYEQYF.